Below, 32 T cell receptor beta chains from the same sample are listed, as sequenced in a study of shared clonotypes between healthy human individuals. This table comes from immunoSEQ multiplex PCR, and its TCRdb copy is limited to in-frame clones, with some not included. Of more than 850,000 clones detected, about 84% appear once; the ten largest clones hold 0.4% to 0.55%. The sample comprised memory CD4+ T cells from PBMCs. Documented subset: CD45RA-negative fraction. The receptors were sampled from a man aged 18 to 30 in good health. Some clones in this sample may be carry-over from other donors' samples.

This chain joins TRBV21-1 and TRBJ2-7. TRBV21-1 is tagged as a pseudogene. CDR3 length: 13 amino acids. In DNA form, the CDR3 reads TGTGCCAGCAGCACTCACAGGGAGGACGAGCAGTACTTC. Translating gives CASSTHREDEQYF.

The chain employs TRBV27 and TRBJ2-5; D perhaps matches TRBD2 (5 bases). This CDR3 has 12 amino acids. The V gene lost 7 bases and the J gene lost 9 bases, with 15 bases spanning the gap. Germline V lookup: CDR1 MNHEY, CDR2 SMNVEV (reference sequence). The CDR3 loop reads CASNSPPGAQYF. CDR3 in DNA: TGTGCCAGCAACTCCCCCCCCGGGGCCCAGTACTTC.

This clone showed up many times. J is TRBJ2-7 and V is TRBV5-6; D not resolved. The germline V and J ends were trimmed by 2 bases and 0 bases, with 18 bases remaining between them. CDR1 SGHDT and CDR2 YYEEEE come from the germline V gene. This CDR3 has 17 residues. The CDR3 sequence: CASSLKFPTVSSYEQYF. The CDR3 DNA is TGTGCCAGCAGCTTAAAGTTCCCAACCGTCAGCTCCTACGAGCAGTACTTC.

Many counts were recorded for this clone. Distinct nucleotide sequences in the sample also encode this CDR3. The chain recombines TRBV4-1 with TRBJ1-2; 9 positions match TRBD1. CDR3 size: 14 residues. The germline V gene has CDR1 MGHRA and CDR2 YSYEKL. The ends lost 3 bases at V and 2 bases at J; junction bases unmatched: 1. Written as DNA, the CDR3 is TGCGCCAGCAGCCAGGGGACAGGGAACTATGGCTACACCTTC. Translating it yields CASSQGTGNYGYTF.

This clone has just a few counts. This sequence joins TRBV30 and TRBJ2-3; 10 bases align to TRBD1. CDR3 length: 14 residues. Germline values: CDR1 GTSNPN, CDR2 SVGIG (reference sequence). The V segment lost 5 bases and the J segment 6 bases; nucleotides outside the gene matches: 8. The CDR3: CAWALGQGDDTQYF. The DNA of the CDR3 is TGTGCCTGGGCCCTTGGACAGGGGGACGATACGCAGTATTTT.

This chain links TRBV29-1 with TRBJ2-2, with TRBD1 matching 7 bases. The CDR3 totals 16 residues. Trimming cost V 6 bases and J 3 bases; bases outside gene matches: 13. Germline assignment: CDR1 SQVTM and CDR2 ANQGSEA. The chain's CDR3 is CSVTTGQAYYTGELFF. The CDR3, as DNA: TGCAGCGTCACAACCGGACAGGCGTATTACACCGGGGAGCTGTTTTTT.

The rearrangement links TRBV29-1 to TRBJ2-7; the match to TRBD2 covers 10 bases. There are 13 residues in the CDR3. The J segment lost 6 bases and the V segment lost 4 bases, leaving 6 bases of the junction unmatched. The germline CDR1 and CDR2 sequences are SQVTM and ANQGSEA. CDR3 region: CSVVLAGAGEQYF. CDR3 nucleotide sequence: TGCAGCGTTGTTCTAGCGGGAGCGGGCGAGCAGTACTTC.

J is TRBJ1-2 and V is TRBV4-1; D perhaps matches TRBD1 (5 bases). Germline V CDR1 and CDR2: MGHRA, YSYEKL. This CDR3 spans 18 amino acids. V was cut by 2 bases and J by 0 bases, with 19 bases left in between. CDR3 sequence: CASSQLVIRDSANYGYTF. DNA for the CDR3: TGCGCCAGCAGCCAACTGGTAATCCGGGACTCAGCTAACTATGGCTACACCTTC.

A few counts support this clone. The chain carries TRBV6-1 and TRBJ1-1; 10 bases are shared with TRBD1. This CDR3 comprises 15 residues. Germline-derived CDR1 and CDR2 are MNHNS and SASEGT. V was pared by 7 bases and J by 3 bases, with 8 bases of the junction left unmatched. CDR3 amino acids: CASTSRQGADTEAFF. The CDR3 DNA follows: TGTGCCAGCACCTCCAGACAGGGGGCAGACACTGAAGCTTTCTTT.

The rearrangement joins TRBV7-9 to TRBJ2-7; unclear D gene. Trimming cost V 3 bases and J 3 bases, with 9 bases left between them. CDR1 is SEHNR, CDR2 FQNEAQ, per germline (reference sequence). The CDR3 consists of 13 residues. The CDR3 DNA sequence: TGTGCCAGCAGCTTGCGTATACACTACGAGCAGTACTTC. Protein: CASSLRIHYEQYF. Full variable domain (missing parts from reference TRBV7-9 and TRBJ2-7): DTGVSQNPRHKITKRGQNVTFRCDPISEHNRLYWYRQTLGQGPEFLTYFQNEAQLEKSRLLSDRFSAERPKGSFSTLEIQRTEQGDSAMYLCASSLRIHYEQYFGPGTRLTVT.

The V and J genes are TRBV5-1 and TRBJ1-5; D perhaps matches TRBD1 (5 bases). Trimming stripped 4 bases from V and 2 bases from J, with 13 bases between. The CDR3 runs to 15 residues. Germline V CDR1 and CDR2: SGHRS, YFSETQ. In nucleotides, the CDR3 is TGCGCCAGCAGCCCGGCCGTGGGGGGCAATCAGCCCCAGCATTTT. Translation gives CASSPAVGGNQPQHF.

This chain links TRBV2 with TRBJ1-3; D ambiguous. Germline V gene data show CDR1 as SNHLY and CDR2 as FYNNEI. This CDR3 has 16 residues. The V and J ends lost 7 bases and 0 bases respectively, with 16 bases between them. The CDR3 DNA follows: TGTGCCAGCAATCTGGAAGGACTTCTCTCTGGAAACACCATATATTTT. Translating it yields CASNLEGLLSGNTIYF.

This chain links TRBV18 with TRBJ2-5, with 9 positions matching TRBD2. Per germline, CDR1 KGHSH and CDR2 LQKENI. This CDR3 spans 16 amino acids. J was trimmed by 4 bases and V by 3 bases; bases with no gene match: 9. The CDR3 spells CASSPMRAGGVETQYF. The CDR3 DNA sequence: TGTGCCAGCTCACCGATGCGAGCGGGAGGCGTAGAGACCCAGTACTTC. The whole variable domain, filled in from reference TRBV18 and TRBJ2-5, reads NAGVMQNPRHLVRRRGQEARLRCSPMKGHSHVYWYRQLPEEGLKFMVYLQKENIIDESGMPKERFSAEFPKEGPSILRIQQVVRGDSAAYFCASSPMRAGGVETQYFGPGTRLLVL.

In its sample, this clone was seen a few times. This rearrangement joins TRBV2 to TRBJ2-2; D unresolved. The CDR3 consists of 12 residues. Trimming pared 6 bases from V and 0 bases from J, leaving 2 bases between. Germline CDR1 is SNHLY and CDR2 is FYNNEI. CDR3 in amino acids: CASRSNTGELFF. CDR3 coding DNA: TGTGCCAGCAGGTCGAACACCGGGGAGCTGTTTTTT.

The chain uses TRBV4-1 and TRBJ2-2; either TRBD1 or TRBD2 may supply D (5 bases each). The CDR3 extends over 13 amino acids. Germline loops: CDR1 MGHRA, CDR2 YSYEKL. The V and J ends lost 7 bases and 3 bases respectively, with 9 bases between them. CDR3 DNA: TGCGCCAGCATGGGGGTGGACACCGGGGAGCTGTTTTTT. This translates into CASMGVDTGELFF.

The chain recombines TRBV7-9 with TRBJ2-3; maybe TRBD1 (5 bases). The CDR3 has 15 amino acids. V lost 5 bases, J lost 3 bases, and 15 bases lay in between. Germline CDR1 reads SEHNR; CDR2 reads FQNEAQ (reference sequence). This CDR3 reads CASSRAQQATDTQYF. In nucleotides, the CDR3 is TGTGCCAGCAGCCGGGCCCAACAGGCTACAGATACGCAGTATTTT.

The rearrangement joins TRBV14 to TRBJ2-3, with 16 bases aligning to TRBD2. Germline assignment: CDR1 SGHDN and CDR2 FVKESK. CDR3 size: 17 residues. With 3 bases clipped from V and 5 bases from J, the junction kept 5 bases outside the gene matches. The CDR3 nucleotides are TGTGCCAGCAGCCAGGGACTAGCGGGAGGGCCTGGAGATACGCAGTATTTT. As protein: CASSQGLAGGPGDTQYF. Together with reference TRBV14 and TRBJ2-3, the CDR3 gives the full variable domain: EAGVTQFPSHSVIEKGQTVTLRCDPISGHDNLYWYRRVMGKEIKFLLHFVKESKQDESGMPNNRFLAERTGGTYSTLKVQPAELEDSGVYFCASSQGLAGGPGDTQYFGPGTRLTVL.

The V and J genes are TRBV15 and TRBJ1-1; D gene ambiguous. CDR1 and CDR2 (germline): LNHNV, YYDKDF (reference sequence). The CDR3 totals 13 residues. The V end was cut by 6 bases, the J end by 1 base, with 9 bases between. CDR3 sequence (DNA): TGTGCCACCAGGCGGGCGCAGAACACTGAAGCTTTCTTT. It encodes CATRRAQNTEAFF.

The CDR3 sequence: CASSLSGQGNGETQYF. CDR3 DNA sequence: TGCGCCAGCAGCTTATCTGGACAGGGGAATGGGGAGACCCAGTACTTC. This sequence joins TRBV5-1 and TRBJ2-5, with 9 bases identical to TRBD1. This CDR3 has 16 residues. V shed 2 bases and J 5 bases; nucleotides not matched to a gene: 10. Germline values: CDR1 SGHRS, CDR2 YFSETQ.

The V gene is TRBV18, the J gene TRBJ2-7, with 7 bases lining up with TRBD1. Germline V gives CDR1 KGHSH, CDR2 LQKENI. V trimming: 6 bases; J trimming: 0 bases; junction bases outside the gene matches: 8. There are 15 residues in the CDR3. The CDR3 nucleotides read TGTGCCAGCTCGTCCGGGACAGCAAACTCCTACGAGCAGTACTTC. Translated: CASSSGTANSYEQYF.

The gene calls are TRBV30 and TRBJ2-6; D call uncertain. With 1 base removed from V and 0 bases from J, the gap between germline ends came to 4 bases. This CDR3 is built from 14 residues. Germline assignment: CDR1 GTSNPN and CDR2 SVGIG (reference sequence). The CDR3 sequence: CAWSGSSGANVLTF. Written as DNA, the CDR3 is TGTGCCTGGAGTGGTAGCTCTGGGGCCAACGTCCTGACTTTC.

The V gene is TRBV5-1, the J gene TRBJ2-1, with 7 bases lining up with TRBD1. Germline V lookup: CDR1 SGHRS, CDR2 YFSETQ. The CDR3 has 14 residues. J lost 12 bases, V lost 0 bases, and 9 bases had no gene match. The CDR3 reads CASSLGQGELGQFF. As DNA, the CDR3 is TGCGCCAGCAGCTTGGGGCAGGGGGAGCTGGGGCAGTTCTTC. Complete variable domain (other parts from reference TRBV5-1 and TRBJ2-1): KAGVTQTPRYLIKTRGQQVTLSCSPISGHRSVSWYQQTPGQGLQFLFEYFSETQRNKGNFPGRFSGRQFSNSRSEMNVSTLELGDSALYLCASSLGQGELGQFFGPGTRLTVL.

DNA of the CDR3: TGTGCCAGCAGCACACGGCGGGATGGAAACACCATATATTTT. This codes for CASSTRRDGNTIYF. The chain has TRBV7-8 and TRBJ1-3, with D uncertain. V was shortened by 5 bases and J by 3 bases, with 11 bases between the two germline ends. CDR1 SGHVS and CDR2 FQNEAQ come from the germline V gene. The CDR3 spans 14 residues.

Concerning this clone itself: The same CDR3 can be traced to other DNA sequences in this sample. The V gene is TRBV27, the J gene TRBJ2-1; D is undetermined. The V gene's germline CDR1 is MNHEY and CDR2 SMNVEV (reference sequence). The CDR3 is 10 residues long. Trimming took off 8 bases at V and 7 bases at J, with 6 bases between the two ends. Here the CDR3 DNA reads TGTGCCAGCGGCTATAATGAGCAGTTCTTC. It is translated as CASGYNEQFF.

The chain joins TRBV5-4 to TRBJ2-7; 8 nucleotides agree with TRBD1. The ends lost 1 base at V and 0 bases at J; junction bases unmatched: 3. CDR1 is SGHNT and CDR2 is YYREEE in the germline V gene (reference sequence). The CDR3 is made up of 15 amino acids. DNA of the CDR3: TGTGCCAGCAGCTTGCGGGACAGGACCTCCTACGAGCAGTACTTC. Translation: CASSLRDRTSYEQYF.

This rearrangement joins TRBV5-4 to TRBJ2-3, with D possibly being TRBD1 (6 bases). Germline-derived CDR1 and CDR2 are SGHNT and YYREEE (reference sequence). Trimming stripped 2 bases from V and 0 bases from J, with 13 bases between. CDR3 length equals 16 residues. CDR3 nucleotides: TGTGCCAGCAGCTTTCGGACAGAACCTAGCACAGATACGCAGTATTTT. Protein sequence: CASSFRTEPSTDTQYF.

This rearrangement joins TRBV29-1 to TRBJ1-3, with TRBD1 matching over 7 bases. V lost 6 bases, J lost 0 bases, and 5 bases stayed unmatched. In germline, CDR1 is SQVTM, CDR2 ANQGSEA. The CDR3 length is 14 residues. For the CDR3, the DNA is TGCAGCGTCATGGGACAGAACTCTGGAAACACCATATATTTT. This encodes CSVMGQNSGNTIYF. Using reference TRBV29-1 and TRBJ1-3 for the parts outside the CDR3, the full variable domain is SAVISQKPSRDICQRGTSLTIQCQVDSQVTMMFWYRQQPGQSLTLIATANQGSEATYESGFVIDKFPISRPNLTFSTLTVSNMSPEDSSIYLCSVMGQNSGNTIYFGEGSWLTVV.

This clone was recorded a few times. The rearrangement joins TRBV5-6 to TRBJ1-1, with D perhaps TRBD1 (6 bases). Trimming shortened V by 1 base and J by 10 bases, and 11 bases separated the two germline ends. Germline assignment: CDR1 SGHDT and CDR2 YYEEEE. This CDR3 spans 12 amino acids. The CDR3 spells CASSLPQGIAFF. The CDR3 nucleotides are TGTGCCAGCAGCTTGCCTCAGGGGATAGCTTTCTTT.

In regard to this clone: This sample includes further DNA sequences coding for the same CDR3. Here the CDR3 DNA reads TGTGCCAGCAGTTCGGGACAGGGTTACTATCAGCCCCAGCATTTT. It encodes CASSSGQGYYQPQHF. The chain employs TRBV28 and TRBJ1-5; 9 nucleotides match TRBD1. Germline values: CDR1 MDHEN, CDR2 SYDVKM. This CDR3 has 15 amino acids. J was trimmed by 5 bases and V by 4 bases; bases with no gene match: 6.

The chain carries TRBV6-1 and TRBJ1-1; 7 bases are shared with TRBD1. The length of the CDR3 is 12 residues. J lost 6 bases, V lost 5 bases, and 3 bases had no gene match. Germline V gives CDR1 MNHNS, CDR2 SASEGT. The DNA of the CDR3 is TGTGCCAGCAGTTTCGGGACAGCTGAAGCTTTCTTT. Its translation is CASSFGTAEAFF.

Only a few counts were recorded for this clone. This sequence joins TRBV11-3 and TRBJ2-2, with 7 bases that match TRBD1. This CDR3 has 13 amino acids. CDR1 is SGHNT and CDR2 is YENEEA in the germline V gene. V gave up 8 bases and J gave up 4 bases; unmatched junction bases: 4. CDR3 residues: CASAPGGTGELFF. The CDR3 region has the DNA TGTGCCAGCGCCCCAGGGGGCACCGGGGAGCTGTTTTTT. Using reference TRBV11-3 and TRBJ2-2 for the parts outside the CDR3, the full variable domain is EAGVVQSPRYKIIEKKQPVAFWCNPISGHNTLYWYLQNLGQGPELLIRYENEEAVDDSQLPKDRFSAERLKGVDSTLKIQPAELGDSAVYLCASAPGGTGELFFGEGSRLTVL.

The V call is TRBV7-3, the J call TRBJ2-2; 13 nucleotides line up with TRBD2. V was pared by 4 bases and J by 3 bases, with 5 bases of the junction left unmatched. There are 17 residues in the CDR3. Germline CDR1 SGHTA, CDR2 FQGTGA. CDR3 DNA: TGTGCCAGCAGCTCATCGACTAGCGGGAGGTACACCGGGGAGCTGTTTTTT. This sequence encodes CASSSSTSGRYTGELFF. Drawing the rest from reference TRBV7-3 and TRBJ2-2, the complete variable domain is GAGVSQTPSNKVTEKGKYVELRCDPISGHTALYWYRQSLGQGPEFLIYFQGTGAADDSGLPNDRFFAVRPEGSVSTLKIQRTERGDSAVYLCASSSSTSGRYTGELFFGEGSRLTVL.